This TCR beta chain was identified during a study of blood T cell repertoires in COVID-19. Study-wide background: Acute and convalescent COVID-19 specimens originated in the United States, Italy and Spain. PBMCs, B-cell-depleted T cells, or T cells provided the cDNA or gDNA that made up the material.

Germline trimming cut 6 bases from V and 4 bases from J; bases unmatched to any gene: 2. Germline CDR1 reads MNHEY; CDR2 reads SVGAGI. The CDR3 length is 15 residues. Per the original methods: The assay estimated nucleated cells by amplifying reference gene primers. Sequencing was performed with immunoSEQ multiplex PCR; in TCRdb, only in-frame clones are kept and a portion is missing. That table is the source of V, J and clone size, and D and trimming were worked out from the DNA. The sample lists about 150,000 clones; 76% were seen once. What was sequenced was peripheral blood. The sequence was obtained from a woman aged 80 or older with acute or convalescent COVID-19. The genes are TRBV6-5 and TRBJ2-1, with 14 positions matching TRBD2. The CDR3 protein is CASRGLAGVYNEQFF. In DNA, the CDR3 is TGTGCCAGCAGGGGACTAGCGGGAGTTTACAATGAGCAGTTCTTC.